The table lists the clone carrying this TCR beta chain with a few counts. What it binds is not known. The sample comes from a study of T cell responses to AZD1222 COVID-19 vaccine. Study in general: Pooling was applied to second doses at about 4 or about 12 weeks.

Study-level findings and limits: All repertoire sampling was performed exclusively after the peak T cell response. At baseline, seropositivity was found in only six or seven AZD1222 recipients.

The assay was immunoSEQ multiplex PCR, and TCRdb's table has in-frame clones only and misses some. Of about 140,000 clones in the sample, 91% are singletons; the top ten hold 2.8%. V gave up 8 bases and J gave up 6 bases, with 17 bases separating them. CDR1 and CDR2 (germline): LNHDA, SQIVND (reference sequence). This CDR3 has 13 amino acids. The TCR sequence derives from an adult in good health. The source was peripheral blood, collected on day 0 of AZD1222 vaccination. V usage is TRBV19 and J usage is TRBJ2-7; a weak D match, TRBD2 (5 bases). CDR3 in amino acids: CASRTVGAGEQYF. The CDR3 nucleotides are TGTGCCAGTCGGACGGTGGGCGCGGGCGAGCAGTACTTC.